This TCR beta chain comes out of a study of preoperative IRX-2 immunotherapy in early breast cancer. CDR1 SGHDN and CDR2 FVKESK come from the germline V gene. The CDR3 runs to 17 residues. Trimming removed 1 base from V and 0 bases from J, with 16 bases in between. Libraries were prepared by immunoSEQ multiplex PCR; TCRdb keeps only in-frame clonotypes and omits some of them. The profile covers 43,000 or so clones, with just under 95% appearing a single time and 1.5% to 2% taken by the ten largest. Treatment in this sample: preoperative locoregional IRX-2 cytokine immunotherapy. Patients received preoperative, locoregional IRX-2 cytokine immunotherapy in a phase Ib study.

Material: tumor tissue, obtained after IRX-2 immunotherapy. The rearrangement uses TRBV14 and TRBJ2-7; D tentatively fits TRBD1 or TRBD2 (7 bases each). The clonotype comes from a human donor with breast cancer. The CDR3, as DNA: TGTGCCAGCAGCCAAGGACCCTCAGGGGGGGTCTCCTACGAGCAGTACTTC. It specifies CASSQGPSGGVSYEQYF.